This is a list of T cell receptor beta chains from one sample in a study of blood T cell repertoires in COVID-19. The protocol was immunoSEQ multiplex PCR, while the TCRdb copy is restricted to in-frame clones and leaves out a portion. The table lists approximately 250,000 clones, more than 65% of them singletons. The source material was peripheral blood. The receptors originated from a man aged 35 to 55 who had recovered from COVID-19. Each CDR3 is given with its conserved first and last residue. A D gene is named only where the DNA matches it firmly. Some rows have no size entry. The others give once, few or many, or a class for an expanded clone.

>TRBD1|TRBJ1-2|TRBV23-1|.
CASSRSRCGTGLNYGYTF
TGCGCCAGCAGTCGCTCCAGGTGCGGGACAGGGTTAAACTATGGCTACACCTTC
>.|TRBJ2-1|TRBV11-3|.
CASSFSRDEQFF
TGTGCCAGCAGTTTTAGCCGCGATGAGCAGTTCTTC
>TRBD1|TRBJ1-2|TRBV5-4|.
CASSLKQGIDYGYTF
TGTGCCAGCAGCTTGAAACAGGGGATCGACTATGGCTACACCTTC
>.|TRBJ2-5|TRBV18|.
CASSPSGQETQYF
TGTGCCAGCTCACCATCAGGGCAAGAGACCCAGTACTTC
>.|TRBJ2-3|TRBV6-2/TRBV6-3|.
CASSPQATGTDTQYF
TGTGCCAGCAGTCCACAGGCAACCGGCACAGATACGCAGTATTTT
>TRBD1|TRBJ2-7|TRBV7-8|.
CASSRDRVYEQYF
TGTGCCAGCAGCAGGGACAGGGTCTACGAGCAGTACTTC
>TRBD2|TRBJ2-5|TRBV2|.
CASIGGGYQETQYF
TGTGCCAGCATCGGCGGGGGGTACCAAGAGACCCAGTACTTC
>.|TRBJ2-7|TRBV19|few
CASSIDPPGEQYF
TGTGCCAGTAGTATAGACCCTCCCGGCGAGCAGTACTTC
>.|TRBJ1-6|TRBV9|.
CASSVGPSSYNSPLHF
TGTGCCAGCAGCGTAGGCCCGAGCTCCTATAATTCACCCCTCCACTTT
>TRBD2|TRBJ2-1|TRBV27|.
CASSETSGSYNEQFF
TGTGCCAGCAGTGAGACTAGCGGGAGCTACAATGAGCAGTTCTTC
>.|TRBJ2-3|TRBV9|.
CASSVWRGPPDTQYF
TGTGCCAGCAGCGTTTGGAGGGGGCCTCCGGATACGCAGTATTTT
>TRBD1|TRBJ2-5|TRBV24-1|.
CATSDGRRGRRGETQYF
TGTGCCACCAGTGATGGGCGAAGGGGGCGTAGGGGCGAGACCCAGTACTTC